A single sample is the source of the 13 T cell receptor beta chains below, sequenced in a study of T cell responses to AZD1222 COVID-19 vaccine. Here immunoSEQ multiplex PCR was the method, and the copy in TCRdb shows in-frame clones only, minus some. The sample includes roughly 150,000 clones, over 75% seen only once; the top ten take approximately 4.5%. The sequencing here drew on peripheral blood, taken on day 0 of AZD1222 vaccination. These receptors were collected from an adult in good health.

The rearrangement links TRBV5-1 to TRBJ1-1, with D maybe TRBD1 (5 bases). The germline V and J ends were trimmed by 7 bases and 4 bases, with 20 bases remaining between them. CDR3 length: 15 residues. The germline V gene has CDR1 SGHRS and CDR2 YFSETQ. The CDR3 region has the DNA TGCGCCAGCGCGTCGACCGTCGCGGGGGGCACTGAAGCTTTCTTT. Translation: CASASTVAGGTEAFF.

Only a few counts were recorded for this clone. The rearrangement joins TRBV29-1 to TRBJ1-2, with 9 bases lining up with TRBD1. Per the germline V gene, CDR1 is SQVTM and CDR2 is ANQGSEA. The J segment lost 1 base and the V segment lost 0 bases, leaving 3 bases of the junction unmatched. CDR3 size: 15 residues. CDR3 DNA: TGCAGCGTTGAAGATCGGGACAGGGATAACTATGGCTACACCTTC. Its translation: CSVEDRDRDNYGYTF.

Only a few counts were recorded for this clone. CDR3 DNA sequence: TGTGCCAGCAGCACCCTCTCGTACTATGGCTACACCTTC. Translation: CASSTLSYYGYTF. The chain carries TRBV7-9 and TRBJ1-2; no reliable D call. The V and J ends lost 5 bases and 3 bases respectively, with 10 bases between them. The CDR3 contains 13 residues. Germline CDR1 SEHNR, CDR2 FQNEAQ (reference sequence).

This clone is a singleton in its sample. V and J are TRBV18 and TRBJ1-5; D is unresolved. V was shortened by 2 bases and J by 1 base, with 9 bases between the two germline ends. This CDR3 contains 15 residues. Germline lookup yields CDR1 KGHSH and CDR2 LQKENI. CDR3: CASSPNSISNQPQHF. DNA for the CDR3: TGTGCCAGCTCACCAAACAGTATCAGCAATCAGCCCCAGCATTTT.

V is TRBV30 and J is TRBJ1-1; D is uncertain. Per the germline V gene, CDR1 is GTSNPN and CDR2 is SVGIG (reference sequence). The V end was cut by 4 bases, the J end by 4 bases, with 19 bases between. There are 15 residues in the CDR3. CDR3 sequence reads: CAWTPLDLPPTEAFF. DNA for the CDR3: TGTGCCTGGACTCCCTTGGACCTTCCCCCCACTGAAGCTTTCTTT.

The gene calls are TRBV30 and TRBJ2-3, with D unclear. Per germline, CDR1 GTSNPN and CDR2 SVGIG (reference sequence). V gave up 0 bases and J gave up 5 bases, with 6 bases separating them. CDR3 length: 12 amino acids. CDR3: CAWSVNLDTQYF. The CDR3 bases are TGTGCCTGGAGTGTAAACCTAGATACGCAGTATTTT.

The CDR3 region is CAWSGGLGYTF. In DNA, the CDR3 is TGTGCCTGGAGTGGGGGACTTGGCTACACCTTC. The rearrangement uses TRBV30 and TRBJ1-2; TRBD1 is a possible D gene (5 bases). The CDR3 extends over 11 amino acids. Germline lookup yields CDR1 GTSNPN and CDR2 SVGIG (reference sequence). Trimming shortened V by 1 base and J by 7 bases, and 7 bases separated the two germline ends.

This rearrangement joins TRBV30 to TRBJ1-2, with D possibly matching TRBD1 (6 bases). The CDR3 spans 13 residues. Trimming cost V 8 bases and J 8 bases, with 21 bases left between them. Germline CDR1 reads GTSNPN; CDR2 reads SVGIG (reference sequence). This CDR3 is CAGPLTGSWGYTF. CDR3 bases: TGTGCCGGGCCCCTTACAGGGAGTTGGGGCTACACCTTC. Filled out from reference TRBV30 and TRBJ1-2, the complete variable domain reads SQTIHQWPATLVQPVGSPLSLECTVEGTSNPNLYWYRQAAGRGLQLLFYSVGIGQISSEVPQNLSASRPQDRQFILSSKKLLLSDSGFYLCAGPLTGSWGYTFGSGTRLTVV.

This chain links TRBV14 with TRBJ2-3, with 8 positions matching TRBD2. The junction had 3 bases not matched to a gene; V was cut back by 0 bases and J by 1 base. The CDR3 runs 16 residues. Germline V gene data show CDR1 as SGHDN and CDR2 as FVKESK. The CDR3 nucleotides are TGTGCCAGCAGCCAAGACCGGGGGGGACGCACAGATACGCAGTATTTT. Translated, it gives CASSQDRGGRTDTQYF.

The chain recombines TRBV5-8 with TRBJ2-6; the D gene is possibly TRBD2 (7 bases). The V end was cut by 9 bases, the J end by 4 bases, with 20 bases between. The CDR3 is made up of 16 amino acids. Per the germline V gene, CDR1 is SGHTS and CDR2 is YDEGEE. This chain's CDR3 is CAIHHGGGRGANVLTF. The CDR3, as DNA: TGTGCCATCCACCATGGGGGGGGCCGAGGGGCCAACGTCCTGACTTTC.

This chain joins TRBV6-5 and TRBJ2-7; TRBD2 is a possible D gene (5 bases). Trimming cost V 2 bases and J 6 bases, with 14 bases left between them. CDR1 is MNHEY and CDR2 is SVGAGI in the germline V gene. The CDR3 spans 14 residues. This CDR3 is CASSYRVGVGEQYF. In nucleotides, the CDR3 is TGTGCCAGCAGTTACCGGGTGGGAGTAGGCGAGCAGTACTTC.

This clone was detected once. The rearrangement links TRBV19 to TRBJ1-5, with 9 bases matching TRBD1. Germline CDR1 LNHDA, CDR2 SQIVND (reference sequence). The CDR3 extends over 16 amino acids. After removal of 3 bases from V and 1 base from J, the junction contained 4 bases not matched to a gene. The CDR3 sequence: CASSIGTGMSNQPQHF. The CDR3 DNA is TGTGCCAGTAGTATTGGGACAGGGATGAGCAATCAGCCCCAGCATTTT. The whole variable domain, remainder taken from reference TRBV19 and TRBJ1-5, is DGGITQSPKYLFRKEGQNVTLSCEQNLNHDAMYWYRQDPGQGLRLIYYSQIVNDFQKGDIAEGYSVSREKKESFPLTVTSAQKNPTAFYLCASSIGTGMSNQPQHFGDGTRLSIL.

This chain joins TRBV30 and TRBJ1-3, with TRBD1 matching 7 bases. Trimming took 6 bases from V and 2 from J; bases not matched to a gene: 7. Germline values: CDR1 GTSNPN, CDR2 SVGIG (reference sequence). The CDR3 is 14 amino acids. The CDR3, as DNA: TGTGCCTGCGACACAGGGGTGGCTGGAAACACCATATATTTT. Protein sequence: CACDTGVAGNTIYF.